Shown below are 22 T cell receptor beta chains from a single sample sequenced in a study of blood T cells in healthy people across ages. A second roughly 6 to 11 cycle PCR used barcoded and J-beta primers. Each CDR3 protein gets one entry after TCRdb re-called the 5' RACE reads with MiXCR. This sample has about 1.8 million distinct CDR3 sequences, with roughly 49% found just once. The sequenced sample consisted of blood. All receptors derive from a woman in her thirties or forties in good health.

CDR3 in DNA: TGCGCCAGCAGCCAATTGGGACAGGCCCTCAGCATCTATGGCTACACCTTC. This translates into CASSQLGQALSIYGYTF. The chain has TRBV4-1 and TRBJ1-2, with 8 bases that match TRBD1. CDR3 length: 17 residues. The junction had 12 bases not matched to a gene; V was cut back by 2 bases and J by 4 bases. CDR1 and CDR2 (germline): MGHRA, YSYEKL.

The chain employs TRBV20-1 and TRBJ1-4; 9 bases are shared with TRBD1. The CDR3 totals 18 residues. The germline gives CDR1 DFQATT, CDR2 SNEGSKA (reference sequence). The V and J ends lost 1 base and 6 bases, in that order; junction bases with no gene match: 15. In nucleotides, the CDR3 is TGCAGTGCTAGAGCCCGGGACAGGGTTGAGGTAAAGGATGAAAAACTGTTTTTT. This sequence encodes CSARARDRVEVKDEKLFF.

This clonotype was found a few times. This chain uses TRBV9 with TRBJ2-7; no clear D. Germline CDR1 reads SGDLS; CDR2 reads YYNGEE. With 0 bases removed from V and 1 base from J, the gap between germline ends came to 8 bases. This CDR3 is 14 amino acids long. The CDR3 nucleotides are TGTGCCAGCAGCGTAGATCCAGCTTCCTACGAGCAGTACTTC. It is translated as CASSVDPASYEQYF.

This clonotype appeared once. V gene TRBV4-3 combines with J gene TRBJ1-2, with TRBD1 matching 8 bases. The CDR3 extends over 18 amino acids. Germline V gives CDR1 LGHNA, CDR2 YSLEER. J was trimmed by 4 bases and V by 1 base; bases with no gene match: 14. CDR3 sequence reads: CASSQVGLGRQGSYGYTF. In nucleotides, the CDR3 is TGCGCCAGCAGCCAAGTCGGGTTGGGTAGACAGGGGTCCTATGGCTACACCTTC.

This clonotype was observed once. This chain joins TRBV5-1 and TRBJ2-1, with no clear D. Trimming shortened V by 3 bases and J by 7 bases, and 11 bases separated the two germline ends. Looked up from germline, CDR1 is SGHRS and CDR2 is YFSETQ. There are 13 residues in the CDR3. The CDR3 DNA is TGCGCCAGCAGCTGGGTTATCGGAAATGAGCAGTTCTTC. As protein: CASSWVIGNEQFF.

This chain uses TRBV7-8 with TRBJ2-3; D unclear. V gave up 0 bases and J gave up 5 bases, with 12 bases separating them. Germline CDR1 reads SGHVS; CDR2 reads FQNEAQ. There are 15 residues in the CDR3. In DNA, the CDR3 is TGTGCCAGCAGCTTAGCCCCAAATACTGTAGATACGCAGTATTTT. Translation: CASSLAPNTVDTQYF.

The V gene is TRBV3-1, the J gene TRBJ2-5; 8 bases agree with TRBD1. The CDR3 sequence is 14 residues long. Unmatched junction bases numbered 12, after V lost 4 bases and J lost 11 bases. CDR1 is LGHDT and CDR2 is YNNKEL in the germline V gene (reference sequence). CDR3 sequence reads: CASSLGQATSGQYF. Written as DNA, the CDR3 is TGTGCCAGCAGCCTGGGACAGGCCACCTCGGGGCAGTACTTC.

The chain is built from TRBV7-8 and TRBJ2-1; D unresolved. The better agreement between TRBJ2-7 and the DNA end casts doubt on the J call. The CDR3 covers 15 residues. Per the germline V gene, CDR1 is SGHVS and CDR2 is FQNEAQ. CDR3 in amino acids: CASSFQGSSYNEQYF. CDR3 nucleotides: TGTGCCAGCAGCTTCCAAGGAAGCAGCTACAATGAGCAGTACTTC.

This clonotype has a handful of counts. J is TRBJ2-1 and V is TRBV7-9; 8 bases line up with TRBD2. The germline gives CDR1 SEHNR, CDR2 FQNEAQ (reference sequence). The CDR3 spans 16 residues. V dropped 5 bases and J dropped 7; count of bases not matched to a gene: 13. The CDR3 DNA sequence: TGTGCCAGCAGCCCGGGGGGGGCAGGGGTAAGGAATGAGCAGTTCTTC. Translating it yields CASSPGGAGVRNEQFF.

The chain has TRBV11-2 and TRBJ2-4; D ambiguous. Germline CDR1 is SGHAT and CDR2 is FQNNGV. V was cut by 5 bases and J by 13 bases, with 18 bases left in between. This CDR3 spans 13 amino acids. The CDR3 region is CASSPRFYNEQYF. CDR3 nucleotide sequence: TGTGCCAGCAGCCCCCGTTTTTACAATGAGCAGTACTTC.

The chain couples TRBV7-9 to TRBJ1-2; D is perhaps TRBD1 (5 bases). V was trimmed by 5 bases and J by 5 bases, leaving 15 bases between them. The length of the CDR3 is 14 residues. Germline V gives CDR1 SEHNR, CDR2 FQNEAQ (reference sequence). The CDR3 reads CASSMGRGAYGYTF. CDR3 nucleotide sequence: TGTGCCAGCAGCATGGGACGGGGAGCTTATGGCTACACCTTC.

This clonotype was observed a handful of times. V and J are TRBV11-2 and TRBJ2-1; no clear D gene. This CDR3 contains 14 residues. Germline CDR1 SGHAT, CDR2 FQNNGV. The ends were cut back, 0 bases at V and 4 bases at J, with 7 bases in the middle. The CDR3 sequence is CASSLDPTYNEQFF. The CDR3 DNA follows: TGTGCCAGCAGCTTAGATCCCACATACAATGAGCAGTTCTTC.

This clonotype was seen only a few times. The gene calls are TRBV4-2 and TRBJ2-5, with 7 positions matching TRBD2. The CDR3 sequence is 19 residues long. Germline trimming cut 1 base from V and 4 bases from J; bases unmatched to any gene: 18. Germline assignment: CDR1 LGHNA and CDR2 YNFKEQ. CDR3 in amino acids: CASSQATAGLGELAETQYF. CDR3 bases: TGTGCCAGCAGCCAAGCTACAGCGGGGCTCGGGGAGTTGGCAGAGACCCAGTACTTC.

This clonotype came up a few times. The V and J genes are TRBV6-2 or TRBV6-3 and TRBJ2-1, with D perhaps assigned TRBD1 or TRBD2 (6 bases each). CDR3 length equals 13 residues. Trimming cost V 7 bases and J 8 bases, with 15 bases left between them. From germline, CDR1 is MNHEY and CDR2 SVGEGT. CDR3: CASTKGGRYEQFF. The CDR3 DNA follows: TGTGCCAGCACCAAAGGGGGGAGGTATGAGCAGTTCTTC.

The rearrangement links TRBV27 to TRBJ2-5; 8 positions agree with TRBD2. CDR1 MNHEY and CDR2 SMNVEV come from the germline V gene (reference sequence). The CDR3 consists of 14 residues. Trimming took 8 bases from V and 3 from J; bases not matched to a gene: 8. CDR3 loop: CASRDAGGEETQYF. The CDR3 DNA sequence: TGTGCCAGCCGAGACGCGGGGGGCGAAGAGACCCAGTACTTC.

The DNA for the CDR3 is TGCAGCGTTGAGATCCGGGGGATGGGAGTCTATGGCTACACCTTC. Translation: CSVEIRGMGVYGYTF. The chain joins TRBV29-1 to TRBJ1-2; tentative D call: TRBD1 (5 bases). The CDR3 is 15 residues long. The germline V gene encodes CDR1 SQVTM and CDR2 ANQGSEA. V lost 3 bases to trimming and J lost 4 bases, with 18 bases between them.

The CDR3 sequence: CASSTYRGRTNGYTF. CDR3 DNA sequence: TGTGCCAGCAGTACCTACAGGGGGCGGACGAATGGCTACACCTTC. J is TRBJ1-2 and V is TRBV27; TRBD1 matches at 9 bases. V lost 5 bases to trimming and J lost 6 bases; unmatched junction nucleotides: 10. CDR1 is MNHEY, CDR2 SMNVEV, per germline (reference sequence). CDR3 length equals 15 residues.

This rearrangement joins TRBV27 to TRBJ2-3, with D perhaps TRBD1 (6 bases). The CDR3 covers 15 residues. The germline gives CDR1 MNHEY, CDR2 SMNVEV (reference sequence). V lost 6 bases and J lost 6, with 19 bases in between. The CDR3 bases are TGTGCCAGCAGCCCATCCCAGGCAGGGGTCGATACGCAGTATTTT. Its translation: CASSPSQAGVDTQYF.

The chain combines TRBV20-1 with TRBJ2-1; D possibly corresponds to TRBD2 (7 bases). This CDR3 contains 14 residues. Germline loops: CDR1 DFQATT, CDR2 SNEGSKA (reference sequence). Trimming took 2 bases from V and 6 from J, leaving 14 bases between them. The CDR3, as DNA: TGCAGTGCTAGAAGGGGGGGCGGATCCAATGAGCAGTTCTTC. Amino acid sequence: CSARRGGGSNEQFF.

The chain joins TRBV5-1 to TRBJ1-1; D possibly corresponds to TRBD1 (5 bases). The CDR3 contains 14 residues. Trimming took 5 bases from V and 0 from J, leaving 11 bases between them. CDR1 and CDR2 (germline): SGHRS, YFSETQ. CDR3 coding DNA: TGCGCCAGCAGAATACAGGCTATGAACACTGAAGCTTTCTTT. It encodes CASRIQAMNTEAFF.

The chain carries TRBV15 and TRBJ2-1; the match to TRBD1 covers 9 bases. Germline V gene data show CDR1 as LNHNV and CDR2 as YYDKDF (reference sequence). The V gene end was trimmed by 4 bases and the J gene end by 6 bases; junction bases not matched to a gene: 13. The CDR3 is 17 residues long. CDR3 in amino acids: CATSTTRLGTGSNEQFF. CDR3 bases: TGTGCCACCAGCACTACCCGCCTCGGGACAGGGAGCAATGAGCAGTTCTTC.

The rearrangement uses TRBV12-3 or TRBV12-4 and TRBJ1-5; 7 bases align to TRBD1. The CDR3 spans 16 residues. V trimming: 6 bases; J trimming: 1 base; junction bases outside the gene matches: 9. Here the CDR3 DNA reads TGTGCCAGCAGCCGTCAGACAGGGTTGAGCAATCAGCCCCAGCATTTT. Protein: CASSRQTGLSNQPQHF.